These T cell receptor beta chains were read from a single sample in a study of cytomegalovirus exposure and HLA in healthy donors. The table came from immunoSEQ multiplex PCR; TCRdb's copy has only in-frame clones and leaves some out. The sample yields about 160,000 clones, around 83% seen once. The sequencing sample was made of PBMCs. The receptors shown here come from a male donor in good health and CMV-seropositive. CDR3s include the opening cysteine and the closing phenylalanine or tryptophan. A D gene is named only where the DNA matches it firmly. Clone size is stated in some rows and not others, as once, few, many or a class when expanded.

NA	NA	TRBV4-1	TRBJ2-7	CASSLYQTDSYEQYF	TGCGCCAGCAGCCTATACCAGACAGACTCCTACGAGCAGTACTTC
NA	NA	TRBV27	TRBJ2-6	CASSVLSSGANGLTF	TGTGCCAGCAGTGTACTCAGCTCTGGGGCCAACGGCCTGACTTTC
NA	NA	TRBV19	TRBJ1-5	CASSMDSGGNQPQHF	TGTGCCAGTAGTATGGACAGTGGAGGCAATCAGCCCCAGCATTTT
few	NA	TRBV6-6	TRBJ2-3	CASSYRQGTDTQYF	TGTGCCAGCAGTTACCGGCAGGGCACAGATACGCAGTATTTT
NA	NA	TRBV27	TRBJ2-6	CASRSSSGANVLTF	TGTGCCAGCAGATCTAGCTCTGGGGCCAACGTCCTGACTTTC
NA	NA	TRBV7-9	TRBJ1-3	CASSTTGSSGNTIYF	TGTGCCAGCAGCACGACAGGCAGCTCTGGAAACACCATATATTTT
NA	NA	TRBV19	TRBJ1-1	CASSIAQEAHTEAFF	TGTGCCAGTAGTATAGCCCAAGAAGCTCACACTGAAGCTTTCTTT
NA	NA	TRBV6-5	TRBJ1-1	CASSYRDYTNTEAFF	TGTGCCAGCAGTTACCGGGATTACACCAACACTGAAGCTTTCTTT
NA	NA	TRBV6-6	TRBJ1-2	CASSPEGGASGYTF	TGTGCCAGCAGTCCCGAAGGGGGGGCTTCTGGCTACACCTTC
NA	NA	TRBV5-1	TRBJ2-1	CASSLVGTTYNEQFF	TGCGCCAGCAGCTTGGTCGGGACAACCTACAATGAGCAGTTCTTC
NA	NA	TRBV18	TRBJ1-2	CASSPPHRSGYTF	TGTGCCAGCTCACCACCTCACAGGTCGGGCTACACCTTC
NA	NA	TRBV27	TRBJ1-5	CASSLSMAEGRGRQPQHF	TGTGCCAGCAGTTTATCGATGGCGGAAGGGCGCGGGCGTCAGCCCCAGCATTTT
once	TRBD2	TRBV15	TRBJ2-7	CATRSSGRYEQYF	TGTGCCACCAGGTCTAGCGGGAGGTACGAGCAGTACTTC
NA	TRBD1	TRBV5-1	TRBJ1-1	CASSLGTAAEAFF	TGCGCCAGCAGCCTCGGGACAGCAGCTGAAGCTTTCTTT
NA	NA	TRBV11-2	TRBJ2-7	CASSPPGSYEQYF	TGTGCCAGCAGCCCCCCGGGAAGTTACGAGCAGTACTTC
NA	NA	TRBV2	TRBJ1-1	CASSEPPGAGMNTEAFF	TGTGCCAGCAGTGAACCCCCTGGGGCAGGGATGAACACTGAAGCTTTCTTT
NA	NA	TRBV6-1	TRBJ1-3	CASSDPGSVAGNTIYF	TGTGCCAGCAGTGATCCAGGGTCAGTCGCTGGAAACACCATATATTTT
NA	TRBD1	TRBV2	TRBJ1-1	CASLQGAAGNTEAFF	TGTGCCAGCCTCCAGGGGGCAGCAGGGAACACTGAAGCTTTCTTT
NA	NA	TRBV28	TRBJ1-2	CASSSGVRSYTF	TGTGCCAGCAGTTCGGGAGTCCGGAGCTACACCTTC
once	NA	TRBV19	TRBJ2-3	CASRPKWTAPPQRGGKDTQYF	TGTGCCAGTAGACCCAAATGGACAGCTCCACCTCAACGGGGAGGGAAAGATACGCAGTATTTT
NA	TRBD1	TRBV5-1	TRBJ2-1	CASSYGTGDNEQFF	TGCGCCAGCAGCTATGGGACAGGGGACAATGAGCAGTTCTTC
NA	TRBD1	TRBV5-3	TRBJ2-2	CARSDTGAGELFF	TGTGCCAGAAGCGACACAGGGGCCGGGGAGCTGTTTTTT
NA	TRBD1	TRBV7-2	TRBJ1-2	CASSFRTGNGYTF	TGTGCCAGCAGCTTCCGGACAGGGAATGGCTACACCTTC
NA	NA	TRBV5-8	TRBJ2-7	CASSSQGGTRYF	TGTGCCAGCAGCTCCCAGGGCGGGACTCGGTACTTC
NA	NA	TRBV20-1	TRBJ2-2	CSAPFFGELFF	TGCAGTGCTCCTTTTTTCGGGGAGCTGTTTTTT
NA	NA	TRBV4-3	TRBJ1-1	CASSQDAFRQENTEAFF	TGCGCCAGCAGCCAAGATGCTTTTAGGCAGGAGAACACTGAAGCTTTCTTT
NA	NA	TRBV6-1	TRBJ2-2	CASSDRGTGELFF	TGTGCCAGCAGTGACAGGGGCACCGGGGAGCTGTTTTTT
NA	NA	TRBV7-2	TRBJ1-2	CASSTGISYGYTF	TGTGCCAGCAGTACAGGGATAAGCTATGGCTACACCTTC
NA	TRBD2	TRBV10-1	TRBJ2-7	CASSESGSSYEQYF	TGCGCCAGCAGTGAGAGCGGGAGCTCCTACGAGCAGTACTTC
NA	NA	TRBV7-7	TRBJ2-5	CASSFGGAETQYF	TGTGCCAGCAGCTTTGGTGGGGCTGAGACCCAGTACTTC
NA	NA	TRBV30	TRBJ1-5	CAWSAPRTGGPQHF	TGTGCCTGGAGTGCCCCGAGAACGGGGGGGCCCCAGCATTTT
NA	TRBD2	TRBV6-6	TRBJ2-5	CASSTPPRLAGETQYF	TGTGCCAGCAGTACTCCGCCAAGACTAGCGGGAGAGACCCAGTACTTC
few	NA	TRBV5-1	TRBJ2-7	CASSRRTGVSYEQYF	TGCGCCAGCAGCCGCCGGACTGGTGTCTCCTACGAGCAGTACTTC
NA	NA	TRBV7-2	TRBJ1-2	CASRNTGSPGYTF	TGTGCCAGCAGAAACACAGGCTCCCCTGGCTACACCTTC
NA	NA	TRBV2	TRBJ1-1	CASSEVRVSTPGEAFF	TGTGCCAGCAGTGAAGTCAGGGTTTCGACTCCCGGCGAAGCTTTCTTT
NA	TRBD1	TRBV11-2	TRBJ2-7	CASRGTGLAEQYF	TGTGCCAGCAGGGGGACAGGGTTAGCCGAGCAGTACTTC
NA	NA	TRBV7-7	TRBJ2-5	CASSGGAGKETQYF	TGTGCCAGCAGCGGGGGGGCTGGGAAGGAGACCCAGTACTTC
NA	NA	TRBV5-1	TRBJ1-5	CASSLYGVDNQPQHF	TGCGCCAGCAGCTTGTACGGGGTTGACAATCAGCCCCAGCATTTT
few	NA	TRBV2	TRBJ2-6	CATPGGSSSGANGLTF	TGTGCCACCCCGGGGGGCAGCAGCTCTGGGGCCAACGGCCTGACTTTC
NA	TRBD2	TRBV10-2	TRBJ2-7	CASSELWGLGIYEQYF	TGCGCCAGCAGTGAGTTGTGGGGACTAGGCATCTACGAGCAGTACTTC
few	NA	TRBV7-8	TRBJ1-3	CASSLVLSGSGNTIYF	TGTGCCAGCAGCTTAGTATTGAGTGGCTCTGGAAACACCATATATTTT
NA	TRBD2	TRBV19	TRBJ2-2	CASGTGGLAGVPTGELFF	TGTGCCAGCGGCACGGGGGGACTAGCGGGAGTTCCCACCGGGGAGCTGTTTTTT